The next 30 T cell receptor beta chains were all read from a single sample in a study of blood T cell repertoires in COVID-19. The repertoire was sequenced with immunoSEQ multiplex PCR; TCRdb's copy has only in-frame clones and lacks some. The table records about 50,000 clones, approximately 90% of them present only once. The sample consisted of peripheral blood. These TCRs come from a woman older than 75 with acute or convalescent COVID-19.

The rearrangement joins TRBV5-1 to TRBJ2-7; 9 bases map to TRBD2. V shed 6 bases and J 0 bases; nucleotides not matched to a gene: 10. CDR1 is SGHRS and CDR2 is YFSETQ in the germline V gene. The CDR3 spans 16 residues. The CDR3 reads CASTVGSGLASYEQYF. CDR3 sequence (DNA): TGCGCCAGCACCGTGGGGTCGGGACTAGCCTCCTACGAGCAGTACTTC.

This chain joins TRBV10-3 and TRBJ1-5; 7 bases match TRBD1. Per the germline V gene, CDR1 is ENHRY and CDR2 is SYGVKD. The CDR3 contains 14 residues. Trimming at V came to 6 bases and at J to 3 bases, leaving 5 bases not matched to a gene. This chain's CDR3 is CAISAGQSNQPQHF. CDR3 DNA: TGTGCCATCAGCGCGGGACAGTCCAATCAGCCCCAGCATTTT.

The chain carries TRBV7-9 and TRBJ2-1; a possible D gene is TRBD1 (7 bases). Germline V CDR1 and CDR2: SEHNR, FQNEAQ (reference sequence). This CDR3 is built from 16 residues. Trimming left V 4 bases short and J 0 bases short, with 13 bases between. The CDR3 protein is CASSSGGMSSYNEQFF. CDR3 DNA: TGTGCCAGCAGCTCAGGGGGGATGAGCTCCTACAATGAGCAGTTCTTC.

As for this clone: Germline is not matched at one junction end, which may reflect a read error. The CDR3 reads CASSHYAGELFF. In DNA, the CDR3 is TGTGCTAGCAGCCACTATGCCGGGGAGCTGTTTTTT. This chain connects TRBV7-7 to TRBJ2-2; D is ambiguous. CDR1 is SSHAT and CDR2 is FNYEAQ in the germline V gene (reference sequence). This CDR3 is built from 12 residues.

The V call is TRBV28, the J call TRBJ1-1, with D unclear. V dropped 6 bases and J dropped 7 bases, with 12 bases sitting between them. CDR3 length: 12 residues. CDR1 is MDHEN, CDR2 SYDVKM, per germline. The CDR3 DNA follows: TGTGCCAGCAGCTTAAGCGTGGGTGAAGCTTTCTTT. Translation gives CASSLSVGEAFF.

The V and J genes are TRBV7-2 and TRBJ1-4; TRBD1 is a possible D gene (6 bases). The CDR3 is 14 residues long. With 6 bases removed from V and 11 bases from J, the gap between germline ends came to 19 bases. In germline, CDR1 is SGHTA, CDR2 FQGNSA. CDR3 sequence reads: CASSSSGTLRKLFF. CDR3 nucleotides: TGTGCCAGCAGTTCTTCAGGGACATTGAGGAAACTGTTTTTT.

The chain is built from TRBV20-1 and TRBJ2-7; the match to TRBD2 covers 11 bases. This CDR3 is built from 15 residues. V shed 3 bases, J shed 0 bases, and the junction held 4 bases outside the gene matches. Looked up from germline, CDR1 is DFQATT and CDR2 is SNEGSKA (reference sequence). The CDR3 coding sequence is TGCAGTGCTAGTCAGGGACTAGCGGTCTCCTACGAGCAGTACTTC. Amino acid sequence: CSASQGLAVSYEQYF.

V usage is TRBV30 and J usage is TRBJ2-1, with TRBD2 as a possible D gene (6 bases). V lost 6 bases, J lost 1 base, and 13 bases lay in between. The CDR3 is 14 amino acids. Germline values: CDR1 GTSNPN, CDR2 SVGIG (reference sequence). In DNA form, the CDR3 reads TGTGCCTGCCCGCGGGACGGTTCCTACAATGAGCAGTTCTTC. Amino acids: CACPRDGSYNEQFF. The whole variable domain, remainder taken from reference TRBV30 and TRBJ2-1, is SQTIHQWPATLVQPVGSPLSLECTVEGTSNPNLYWYRQAAGRGLQLLFYSVGIGQISSEVPQNLSASRPQDRQFILSSKKLLLSDSGFYLCACPRDGSYNEQFFGPGTRLTVL.

This rearrangement joins TRBV5-1 to TRBJ1-5, with D possibly TRBD1 on 5 matching bases. This CDR3 spans 15 amino acids. Per germline, CDR1 SGHRS and CDR2 YFSETQ. Between the trimmed V and J ends, which lost 7 bases and 3 bases, there was a span of 17 bases. The chain's CDR3 is CASSIRGGFNQPQHF. In DNA, the CDR3 is TGCGCCAGCTCCATTCGCGGGGGATTCAATCAGCCCCAGCATTTT.

The V gene is TRBV1, the J gene TRBJ1-5; the tabulated D call, TRBD1, remains unverified against the DNA. TRBV1 is termed a pseudogene. The CDR3 is 18 amino acids. The CDR3 region is CTSTTRRGQRLLNQPQHF. CDR3 nucleotide sequence: TGCACCAGCACTACTCGCCGGGGACAGAGATTACTCAATCAGCCCCAGCATTTT.

The V and J genes are TRBV30 and TRBJ1-4, with D perhaps TRBD1 (6 bases). The CDR3 covers 17 residues. V was cut by 0 bases and J by 3 bases, with 17 bases left in between. Germline V CDR1 and CDR2: GTSNPN, SVGIG (reference sequence). Here the CDR3 DNA reads TGTGCCTGGAGTGTACGCCGGATGGACAGCCCTAATGAAAAACTGTTTTTT. It translates to CAWSVRRMDSPNEKLFF. Together with reference TRBV30 and TRBJ1-4, the CDR3 gives the full variable domain: SQTIHQWPATLVQPVGSPLSLECTVEGTSNPNLYWYRQAAGRGLQLLFYSVGIGQISSEVPQNLSASRPQDRQFILSSKKLLLSDSGFYLCAWSVRRMDSPNEKLFFGSGTQLSVL.

The CDR3 reads CASSLLERRGYTF. The CDR3 nucleotides are TGTGCCAGCTCACTATTGGAACGGCGGGGCTACACCTTC. V usage is TRBV18 and J usage is TRBJ1-2; D gene uncertain. Trimming left V 4 bases short and J 8 bases short, with 14 bases between. Per the germline V gene, CDR1 is KGHSH and CDR2 is LQKENI. This CDR3 is built from 13 residues. Full variable domain (remainder filled in from reference TRBV18 and TRBJ1-2): NAGVMQNPRHLVRRRGQEARLRCSPMKGHSHVYWYRQLPEEGLKFMVYLQKENIIDESGMPKERFSAEFPKEGPSILRIQQVVRGDSAAYFCASSLLERRGYTFGSGTRLTVV.

The genes are TRBV9 and TRBJ1-2; 8 bases agree with TRBD1. The CDR3 is made up of 13 amino acids. Trimming at V came to 10 bases and at J to 6 bases, leaving 11 bases not matched to a gene. CDR1 and CDR2 from the germline V gene are SGDLS and YYNGEE. CDR3 amino acids: CAGTPDRANGYTF. The CDR3 DNA reads as TGTGCCGGGACACCGGACAGGGCTAATGGCTACACCTTC.

The chain links TRBV24-1 to TRBJ1-2; 7 bases match TRBD1. This CDR3 has 16 residues. Germline V gene lookup returns CDR1 KGHDR and CDR2 SFDVKD. V lost 2 bases, J lost 7 bases, and 12 bases stayed unmatched. Here the CDR3 DNA reads TGTGCCACCAGTGATTCTATACCGGGACAGCAGGTTGGCTACACCTTC. It specifies CATSDSIPGQQVGYTF.

V usage is TRBV21-1 and J usage is TRBJ2-3; TRBD2 is the table's D call and was not checked against the DNA. TRBV21-1 is termed a pseudogene. CDR3 length: 20 amino acids. The CDR3 sequence is CASIIDHGGRSGGGTDTQYF. Written as DNA, the CDR3 is TGTGCCAGCATCATCGACCACGGCGGGAGGTCGGGCGGGGGCACAGATACGCAGTATTTT.

This CDR3 is CAWRPPGSYGYTF. CDR3 in DNA: TGTGCCTGGAGGCCCCCGGGGTCCTATGGCTACACCTTC. The chain uses TRBV30 and TRBJ1-2; D not certain. The CDR3 has 13 residues. The V end was cut by 3 bases, the J end by 4 bases, with 12 bases between. Germline assignment: CDR1 GTSNPN and CDR2 SVGIG (reference sequence).

The V and J genes are TRBV5-1 and TRBJ1-4; weak D call: TRBD1 (5 bases). Germline-derived CDR1 and CDR2 are SGHRS and YFSETQ. Trimming removed 1 base from V and 5 bases from J, with 12 bases in between. The CDR3 has 15 residues. The CDR3 DNA is TGCGCCAGCAGCTTGTTAGCCCAGGGCAATGAAAAACTGTTTTTT. It specifies CASSLLAQGNEKLFF.

The V and J genes are TRBV5-4 and TRBJ1-6; tentatively, D is TRBD1 (6 bases). Germline assignment: CDR1 SGHNT and CDR2 YYREEE (reference sequence). Trimming left V 5 bases short and J 9 bases short, with 18 bases between. This CDR3 comprises 15 residues. The CDR3 sequence is CASSFGHRVGSPLHF. DNA for the CDR3: TGTGCCAGCAGTTTTGGGCACAGGGTGGGTTCACCCCTCCACTTT.

V and J are TRBV7-9 and TRBJ2-7; no definite D call. The germline V gene encodes CDR1 SEHNR and CDR2 FQNEAQ (reference sequence). The CDR3 runs 15 residues. Trimming left V 5 bases short and J 3 bases short, with 17 bases between. The CDR3 is CASSPSGQRHYEQYF. The CDR3 region has the DNA TGTGCCAGCAGCCCCAGTGGGCAGAGACACTACGAGCAGTACTTC. Combining the CDR3 with reference TRBV7-9 and TRBJ2-7 gives the whole variable domain DTGVSQNPRHKITKRGQNVTFRCDPISEHNRLYWYRQTLGQGPEFLTYFQNEAQLEKSRLLSDRFSAERPKGSFSTLEIQRTEQGDSAMYLCASSPSGQRHYEQYFGPGTRLTVT.

This chain connects TRBV24-1 to TRBJ2-1; TRBD1 is a possible D gene (6 bases). Germline V gives CDR1 KGHDR, CDR2 SFDVKD. This CDR3 is built from 15 residues. With 10 bases removed from V and 1 base from J, the gap between germline ends came to 16 bases. The CDR3: CATGGKRGSYNEQFF. DNA for the CDR3: TGTGCCACAGGGGGTAAAAGGGGATCCTACAATGAGCAGTTCTTC.

The chain links TRBV4-3 to TRBJ2-7, with TRBD2 identical over 11 bases. Per germline, CDR1 LGHNA and CDR2 YSLEER. The V gene end was trimmed by 2 bases and the J gene end by 0 bases; junction bases not matched to a gene: 6. This CDR3 region has 17 residues. Here the CDR3 DNA reads TGCGCCAGCAGCCAATACCTGACTAGCGGGGCCTCCTACGAGCAGTACTTC. Translating it yields CASSQYLTSGASYEQYF.

This chain uses TRBV28 with TRBJ2-5; possible D gene TRBD2, 5 bases. Germline V gives CDR1 MDHEN, CDR2 SYDVKM. This CDR3 has 14 amino acids. Between the trimmed V and J ends, which lost 2 bases and 7 bases, there was a span of 14 bases. The CDR3 here is CASSLPQAEGTQYF. The CDR3 bases are TGTGCCAGCAGTTTACCCCAGGCCGAGGGGACCCAGTACTTC.

The V and J genes are TRBV7-2 and TRBJ2-7; TRBD2 might be the D (6 bases). Germline V lookup: CDR1 SGHTA, CDR2 FQGNSA. Trimming shortened V by 7 bases and J by 6 bases, and 22 bases separated the two germline ends. The CDR3 has 15 amino acids. The CDR3 spells CASKRGLAREGEQYF. The CDR3 region has the DNA TGTGCCAGCAAGAGAGGCCTAGCGAGAGAGGGCGAGCAGTACTTC.

Only one count was recorded for this clone. This chain's CDR3 is CASSLEGAGANYGYTF. CDR3 coding DNA: TGTGCCAGCAGCTTAGAAGGGGCAGGAGCTAACTATGGCTACACCTTC. V gene TRBV11-2 combines with J gene TRBJ1-2, with TRBD1 as a possible D gene (5 bases). The CDR3 contains 16 residues. The germline gives CDR1 SGHAT, CDR2 FQNNGV. V shed 0 bases and J shed 0 bases, with 11 bases lying between them.

The V and J genes are TRBV5-1 and TRBJ2-3; 10 bases map to TRBD2. V shed 2 bases and J 0 bases; nucleotides not matched to a gene: 6. This CDR3 region has 17 residues. CDR1 is SGHRS, CDR2 YFSETQ, per germline. The CDR3 bases are TGCGCCAGCAGCTTACCAGCGGGAGGGCCTAGCACAGATACGCAGTATTTT. Protein product: CASSLPAGGPSTDTQYF.

This chain uses TRBV4-1 with TRBJ2-2, with 7 bases identical to TRBD1. V lost 4 bases, J lost 5 bases, and 16 bases stayed unmatched. Germline loops: CDR1 MGHRA, CDR2 YSYEKL. The CDR3 is made up of 18 amino acids. The CDR3 here is CASSLQSVDSGGTGELFF. The DNA for the CDR3 is TGCGCCAGCAGCCTACAATCGGTCGACTCAGGGGGTACCGGGGAGCTGTTTTTT.

This clone has a single count. The chain recombines TRBV5-4 with TRBJ2-1, with TRBD1 as a possible D gene (6 bases). Germline values: CDR1 SGHNT, CDR2 YYREEE (reference sequence). The ends were cut back, 4 bases at V and 6 bases at J, with 14 bases in the middle. The CDR3 has 14 residues. The DNA for the CDR3 is TGTGCCAGCAGCCTCCTACAGGGTATCAATGAGCAGTTCTTC. Protein: CASSLLQGINEQFF. Based on the CDR3 plus reference TRBV5-4 and TRBJ2-1, the full variable domain is ETGVTQSPTHLIKTRGQQVTLRCSSQSGHNTVSWYQQALGQGPQFIFQYYREEENGRGNFPPRFSGLQFPNYSSELNVNALELDDSALYLCASSLLQGINEQFFGPGTRLTVL.

This rearrangement joins TRBV18 to TRBJ2-7; D may be TRBD1 (5 bases). The CDR3 covers 11 residues. Trimming shortened V by 2 bases and J by 6 bases, and 5 bases separated the two germline ends. Germline V gene sequence: CDR1 KGHSH, CDR2 LQKENI. The chain's CDR3 is CASSPGAEQYF. CDR3 in DNA: TGTGCCAGCTCACCAGGGGCCGAGCAGTACTTC.

The gene calls are TRBV7-9 and TRBJ1-4; a possible D gene is TRBD1 (6 bases). The germline V and J ends were trimmed by 2 bases and 4 bases, with 17 bases remaining between them. Germline CDR1 is SEHNR and CDR2 is FQNEAQ (reference sequence). There are 17 residues in the CDR3. CDR3 in DNA: TGTGCCAGCAGCTTATCCCCGACAGGTGCTTTTAATGAAAAACTGTTTTTT. Encoded protein: CASSLSPTGAFNEKLFF.

The rearrangement links TRBV6-6 to TRBJ1-2; D remains ambiguous. Trimming left V 5 bases short and J 8 bases short, with 15 bases between. CDR1 is MNHNY and CDR2 is SVGAGI in the germline V gene (reference sequence). CDR3 length: 13 residues. The chain's CDR3 is CASSPQNKEGYTF. The CDR3 DNA reads TGTGCCAGCAGTCCTCAGAATAAGGAGGGCTACACCTTC.